Sequencing of this T cell receptor beta chain was carried out in a study of blood T cell repertoires in COVID-19. On the study more broadly: The United States, Italy and Spain provided the acute and convalescent COVID-19 samples. T cells, B-cell-depleted T cells, or PBMCs provided the cDNA or gDNA that served as material.

Authors' methods: Nucleated cell number was recorded as an estimate derived from reference gene primer amplification. Produced via immunoSEQ multiplex PCR; TCRdb's table is partial and in-frame only. That table furnishes V, J and clone size, whereas the DNA furnished D and trimming. This table has over 150,000 clones, about 86% appearing once. This clone was detected a few times. Trimming at V came to 3 bases and at J to 2 bases, leaving 4 bases not matched to a gene. This CDR3 region has 16 residues. The germline CDR1 and CDR2 sequences are MNHEY and SVGAGI. Sequenced input: peripheral blood. This TCR was sampled from a middle-aged man with active or convalescent COVID-19. The V call is TRBV6-5, the J call TRBJ2-2; 9 nucleotides align to TRBD1. The CDR3 DNA reads as TGTGCCAGCAGTTATTGGGACAGGGTTAACACCGGGGAGCTGTTTTTT. Translating it yields CASSYWDRVNTGELFF.